This TCR beta chain originates from a study of immune characterization of retroperitoneal liposarcoma. Each CDR3 protein gets one entry after TCRdb re-called the PCR reads with MiXCR. The repertoire includes some 10,000 distinct CDR3 sequences, roughly 35% of them detected once, and under 30% sits in the top ten. The CDR3 length is 17 residues. Trimming stripped 6 bases from V and 7 bases from J, with 25 bases between. Per the germline V gene, CDR1 is WNHNN and CDR2 is SYGVQD (reference sequence). The TCR was taken from a male donor with retroperitoneal liposarcoma. V gene TRBV10-1 combines with J gene TRBJ2-1, with a possible D match to TRBD2 (5 bases). The sample consisted of tumor tissue. Here the CDR3 DNA reads TGCGCCAGCAGCGATCCCCACGGCACGGAGGCCCTGAATGAGCAGTTCTTC. The encoded protein is CASSDPHGTEALNEQFF.